These 7 T cell receptor beta chains share one sample of origin, sequenced in a study of T cell responses to AZD1222 COVID-19 vaccine. Sequencing was performed with immunoSEQ multiplex PCR; in TCRdb, only in-frame clones are kept and a portion is missing. In the table there are around 120,000 clones, around 88% of which are singletons. This specimen consisted of peripheral blood, obtained on day 0 of MenACWY control vaccination. The receptors come from an adult in good health.

This clone was recorded only once. The V call is TRBV2, the J call TRBJ2-1; D gene uncertain. The CDR3 is 11 residues long. Germline V gives CDR1 SNHLY, CDR2 FYNNEI. V lost 3 bases and J lost 8, with 5 bases in between. CDR3 in DNA: TGTGCCAGCAGTGATATGGATGAGCAGTTCTTC. Translation gives CASSDMDEQFF.

The chain has TRBV6-5 and TRBJ1-1; 7 bases map to TRBD1. This CDR3 contains 15 residues. Germline V gene data show CDR1 as MNHEY and CDR2 as SVGAGI. The J segment lost 3 bases and the V segment lost 0 bases, leaving 4 bases of the junction unmatched. The CDR3 sequence: CASSYSPRGDTEAFF. CDR3 coding DNA: TGTGCCAGCAGTTACTCTCCCAGGGGGGACACTGAAGCTTTCTTT.

The J gene is TRBJ1-2, the V gene TRBV18; the match to TRBD1 covers 8 bases. This CDR3 is built from 16 residues. From germline, CDR1 is KGHSH and CDR2 LQKENI. The J segment lost 6 bases and the V segment lost 4 bases, leaving 13 bases of the junction unmatched. The CDR3 loop is CASSLDAGGFTNGYTF. The DNA for the CDR3 is TGTGCCAGCTCACTTGATGCAGGGGGCTTTACAAATGGCTACACCTTC.

V gene TRBV4-2 combines with J gene TRBJ2-1; 14 bases fit TRBD2. Trimming at V came to 0 bases and at J to 9 bases, leaving 4 bases not matched to a gene. CDR3 length equals 16 residues. Germline CDR1 reads LGHNA; CDR2 reads YNFKEQ. CDR3 amino acids: CASSQETSGRDREQFF. In DNA form, the CDR3 reads TGTGCCAGCAGCCAAGAGACTAGCGGGAGGGATCGTGAGCAGTTCTTC.

The chain recombines TRBV11-3 with TRBJ2-1; the match to TRBD2 covers 10 bases. Trimming cost V 5 bases and J 2 bases; bases outside gene matches: 9. CDR3 length: 17 residues. CDR1 is SGHNT and CDR2 is YENEEA in the germline V gene. As DNA, the CDR3 is TGTGCCAGCAGCCCCTCGGTAGGGACTAGCGCCTACAATGAGCAGTTCTTC. Encoded protein: CASSPSVGTSAYNEQFF.

The chain couples TRBV24-1 to TRBJ2-5, with D possibly TRBD2 on 6 matching bases. In germline, CDR1 is KGHDR, CDR2 SFDVKD. V dropped 3 bases and J dropped 5 bases, with 18 bases sitting between them. CDR3 length equals 16 residues. The CDR3 region has the DNA TGTGCCACCAGTGATAGGGTCGGGGGAGCCGGGGAGACCCAGTACTTC. It encodes CATSDRVGGAGETQYF.

The CDR3 region has the DNA TGTGCCAGCAGCCATAGAGGACTAGCGGCCTTCAATGAGCAGTTCTTC. As protein: CASSHRGLAAFNEQFF. The gene calls are TRBV3-1 (or the pseudogene TRBV3-2) and TRBJ2-1; 10 positions agree with TRBD2. Germline V gene data show CDR1 as LGHDT and CDR2 as YNNKEL (reference sequence). This CDR3 has 16 residues. Losses at the gene ends were 3 bases for V and 6 bases for J; bases not matched to a gene: 8.